Sequencing of this TCR beta chain was carried out in a study of shared clonotypes between healthy human individuals. This table comes from immunoSEQ multiplex PCR, and its TCRdb copy is limited to in-frame clones, with some not included. The sample lists about 2 million clones, over 85% occurring once. CD45RO-negative, CCR7-positively selected cells formed the naive CD8 fraction, excluding terminally differentiated effector memory CD45RA+ cells. CDR1 and CDR2 from the germline V gene are MGHRA and YSYEKL. CDR3 length equals 15 residues. The trim removed 4 bases at V and 3 bases at J, leaving 3 bases unmatched.

Sequenced sample: naive CD8+ T cells sorted from blood. This TCR came from a man between 18 and 29 years old in good health. The chain recombines TRBV4-1 with TRBJ2-1; 10 positions agree with TRBD1. The CDR3 nucleotides read TGCGCCAGCAGCCCCGGGACAGGGGACTACAATGAGCAGTTCTTC. Its translation is CASSPGTGDYNEQFF.